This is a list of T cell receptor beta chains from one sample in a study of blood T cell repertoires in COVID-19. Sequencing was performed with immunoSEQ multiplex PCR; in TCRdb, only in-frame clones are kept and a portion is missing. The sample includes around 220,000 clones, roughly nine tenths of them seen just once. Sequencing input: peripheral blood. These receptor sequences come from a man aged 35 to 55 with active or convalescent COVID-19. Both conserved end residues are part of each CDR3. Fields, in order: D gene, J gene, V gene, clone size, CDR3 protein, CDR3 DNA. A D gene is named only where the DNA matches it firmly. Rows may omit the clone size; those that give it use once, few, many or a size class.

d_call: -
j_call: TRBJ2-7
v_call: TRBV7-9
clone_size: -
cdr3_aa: CASSLGRGPDYEQYF
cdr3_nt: TGTGCCAGCAGCTTAGGGCGGGGGCCCGACTACGAGCAGTACTTC

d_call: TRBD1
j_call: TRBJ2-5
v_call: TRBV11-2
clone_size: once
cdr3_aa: CASSPGTDLQETQYF
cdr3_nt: TGTGCCAGCAGCCCAGGGACAGACTTACAAGAGACCCAGTACTTC

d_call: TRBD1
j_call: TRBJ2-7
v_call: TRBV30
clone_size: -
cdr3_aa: CAWGTGVQYEQYF
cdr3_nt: TGTGCCTGGGGGACAGGGGTACAATACGAGCAGTACTTC

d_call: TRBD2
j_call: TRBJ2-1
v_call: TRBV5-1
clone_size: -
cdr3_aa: CASRFTSGTNEQFF
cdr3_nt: TGCGCCAGCAGATTCACTAGCGGGACGAATGAGCAGTTCTTC

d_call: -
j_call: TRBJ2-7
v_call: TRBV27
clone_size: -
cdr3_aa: CASSLGQGSYEQYF
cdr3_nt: TGTGCCAGCAGTTTGGGGCAGGGGTCCTACGAGCAGTACTTC

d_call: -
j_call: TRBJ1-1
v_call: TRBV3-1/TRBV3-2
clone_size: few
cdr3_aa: CASSHAPGVRNTEAFF
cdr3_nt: TGTGCCAGCAGCCACGCTCCAGGCGTAAGAAACACTGAAGCTTTCTTT

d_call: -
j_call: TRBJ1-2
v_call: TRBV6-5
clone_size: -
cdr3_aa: CAGYRTSDGYTF
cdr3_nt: TGTGCCGGCTACAGGACAAGCGATGGCTACACCTTC

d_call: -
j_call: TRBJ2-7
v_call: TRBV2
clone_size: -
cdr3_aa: CASRKQGGGLYEQYF
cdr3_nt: TGTGCCAGCAGGAAACAGGGTGGTGGTCTGTACGAGCAGTACTTC

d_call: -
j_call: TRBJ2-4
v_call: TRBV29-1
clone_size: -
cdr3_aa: CSVEAAGLINIQYF
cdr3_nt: TGCAGCGTTGAAGCAGCAGGGTTGATAAACATTCAGTACTTC

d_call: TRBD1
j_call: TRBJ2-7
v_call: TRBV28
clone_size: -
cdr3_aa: CASSLEQGAYEQYF
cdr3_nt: TGTGCCAGCAGTCTAGAACAGGGGGCCTACGAGCAGTACTTC

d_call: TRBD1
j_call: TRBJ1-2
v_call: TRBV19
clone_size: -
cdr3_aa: CASSIDRDDGYTF
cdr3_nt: TGTGCCAGTAGTATCGACAGGGATGATGGCTACACCTTC

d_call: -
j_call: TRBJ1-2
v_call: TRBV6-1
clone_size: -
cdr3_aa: CASSEALAGAGYTF
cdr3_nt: TGTGCCAGCAGTGAAGCGTTGGCAGGGGCTGGCTACACCTTC

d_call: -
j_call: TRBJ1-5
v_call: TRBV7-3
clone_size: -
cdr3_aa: CASSTSGEGNQPQHF
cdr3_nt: TGTGCCAGCAGCACCTCTGGGGAGGGCAATCAGCCCCAGCATTTT

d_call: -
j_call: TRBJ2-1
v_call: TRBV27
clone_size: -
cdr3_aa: CASMRTGSNEQFF
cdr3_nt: TGTGCCAGCATGAGGACTGGATCCAATGAGCAGTTCTTC

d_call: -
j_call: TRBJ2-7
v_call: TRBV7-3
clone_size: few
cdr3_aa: CASSSSTGGEQYF
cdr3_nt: TGTGCCAGCAGCTCGTCGACAGGCGGAGAGCAGTACTTC

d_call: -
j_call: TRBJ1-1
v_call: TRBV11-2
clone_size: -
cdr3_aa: CASSLPGEAFF
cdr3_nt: TGTGCCAGCAGCCTGCCAGGTGAAGCTTTCTTT

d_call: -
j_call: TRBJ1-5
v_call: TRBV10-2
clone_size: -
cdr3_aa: CASSAGNQPQHF
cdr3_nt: TGCGCCAGCAGTGCAGGGAATCAGCCCCAGCATTTT

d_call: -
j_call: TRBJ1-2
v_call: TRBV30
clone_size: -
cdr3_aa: CAWSVRQPPYGYTF
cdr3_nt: TGTGCCTGGAGTGTAAGACAGCCCCCCTACGGCTACACCTTC

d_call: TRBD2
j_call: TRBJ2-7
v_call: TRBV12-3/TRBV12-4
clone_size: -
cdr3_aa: CASSLGVGGVQYF
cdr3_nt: TGTGCCAGCAGTTTGGGTGTTGGGGGGGTGCAGTACTTC

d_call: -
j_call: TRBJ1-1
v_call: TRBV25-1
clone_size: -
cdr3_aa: CASRPEGTEAFF
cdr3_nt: TGTGCCAGCCGCCCGGAGGGTACTGAAGCTTTCTTT

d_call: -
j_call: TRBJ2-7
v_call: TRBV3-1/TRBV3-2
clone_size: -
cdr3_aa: CASRLGYEQYF
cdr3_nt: TGTGCCAGCAGACTCGGGTACGAGCAGTACTTC

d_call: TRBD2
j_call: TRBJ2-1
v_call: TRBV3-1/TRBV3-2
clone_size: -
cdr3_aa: CASSRLAGSSYNEQFF
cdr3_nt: TGTGCCAGCAGCCGACTAGCGGGAAGCTCCTACAATGAGCAGTTCTTC

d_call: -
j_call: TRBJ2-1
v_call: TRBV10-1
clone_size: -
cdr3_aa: CASSVDYLREGEQFF
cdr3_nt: TGCGCCAGCAGTGTGGACTACTTACGTGAGGGAGAGCAGTTCTTC

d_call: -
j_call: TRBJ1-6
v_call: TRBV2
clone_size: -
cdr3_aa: CASTQGSSYNSPLHF
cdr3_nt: TGTGCCAGCACCCAAGGGAGCTCCTATAATTCACCCCTCCACTTT

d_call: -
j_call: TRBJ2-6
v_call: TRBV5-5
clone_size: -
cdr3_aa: CASSLGRGALSGANVLTF
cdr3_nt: TGTGCCAGCAGCTTGGGCAGGGGAGCCCTCTCTGGGGCCAACGTCCTGACTTTC

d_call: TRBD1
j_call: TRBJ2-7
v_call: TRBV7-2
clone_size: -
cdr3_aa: CASSLGGTGAYEQYF
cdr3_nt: TGTGCCAGCAGCTTAGGGGGGACAGGGGCCTACGAGCAGTACTTC

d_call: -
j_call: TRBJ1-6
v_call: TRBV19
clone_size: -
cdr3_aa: CASSIDPRTRYSPLHF
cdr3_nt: TGTGCCAGTAGTATCGATCCAAGGACACGCTATTCACCCCTCCACTTT

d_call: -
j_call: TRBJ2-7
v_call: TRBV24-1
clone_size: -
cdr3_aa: CATSDPGGRGGTPEQYF
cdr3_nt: TGTGCCACCAGTGATCCCGGAGGAAGGGGAGGAACCCCCGAGCAGTACTTC

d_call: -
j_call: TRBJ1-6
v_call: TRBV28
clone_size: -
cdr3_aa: CASSFGQNNSPLHF
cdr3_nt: TGTGCCAGCAGTTTTGGGCAAAATAATTCACCCCTCCACTTT

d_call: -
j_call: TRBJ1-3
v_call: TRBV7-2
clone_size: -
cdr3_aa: CASSSDRRQGNYGNTIYF
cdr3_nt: TGTGCCAGCAGCTCCGACAGGCGGCAGGGAAATTACGGAAACACCATATATTTT

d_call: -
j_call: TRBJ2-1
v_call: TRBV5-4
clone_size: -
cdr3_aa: CASSSNPYYNEQFF
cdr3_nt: TGTGCCAGCAGCTCGAACCCCTATTACAATGAGCAGTTCTTC

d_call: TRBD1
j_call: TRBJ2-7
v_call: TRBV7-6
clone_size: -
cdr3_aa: CASSYGQGGGEQYF
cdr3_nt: TGTGCCAGCAGCTATGGACAGGGGGGTGGAGAGCAGTACTTC

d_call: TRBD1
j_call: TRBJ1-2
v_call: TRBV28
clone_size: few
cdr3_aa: CASRKGAPYDYTF
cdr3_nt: TGTGCCAGCAGGAAGGGGGCTCCCTATGACTACACCTTC

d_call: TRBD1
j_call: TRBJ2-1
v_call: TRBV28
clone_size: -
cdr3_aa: CASRDRVHEQFF
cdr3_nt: TGTGCCAGCAGAGACAGGGTCCATGAGCAGTTCTTC

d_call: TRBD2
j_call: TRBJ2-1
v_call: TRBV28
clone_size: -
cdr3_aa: CASSYRTSGRPEQFF
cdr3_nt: TGTGCCAGCAGCTACAGGACTAGCGGGAGGCCTGAGCAGTTCTTC

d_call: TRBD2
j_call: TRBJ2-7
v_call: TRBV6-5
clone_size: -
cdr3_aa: CASTKPGGSYEQYF
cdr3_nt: TGTGCCAGCACCAAACCGGGGGGGTCCTACGAGCAGTACTTC

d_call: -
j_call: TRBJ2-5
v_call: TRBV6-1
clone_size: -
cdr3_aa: CASSEGDAGLGFGETQYF
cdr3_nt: TGTGCCAGCAGTGAAGGCGATGCGGGGTTGGGCTTTGGGGAGACCCAGTACTTC

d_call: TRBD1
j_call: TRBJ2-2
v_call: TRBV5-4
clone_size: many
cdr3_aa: CATAPGGPTGELFF
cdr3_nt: TGTGCCACCGCCCCAGGGGGCCCCACCGGGGAGCTGTTTTTT

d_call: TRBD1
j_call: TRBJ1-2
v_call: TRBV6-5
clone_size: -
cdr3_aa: CASSYTTPDRGYGYTF
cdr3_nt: TGTGCCAGCAGTTACACTACCCCCGACAGGGGGTATGGCTACACCTTC

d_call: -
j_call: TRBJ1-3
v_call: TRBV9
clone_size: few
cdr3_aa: CASSVDPGSNTIYF
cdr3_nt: TGTGCCAGCAGCGTAGACCCCGGTAGTAACACCATATATTTT

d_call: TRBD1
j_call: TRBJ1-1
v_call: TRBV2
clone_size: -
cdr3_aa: CASGTGGTEAFF
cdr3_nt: TGTGCCAGTGGGACAGGGGGCACTGAAGCTTTCTTT

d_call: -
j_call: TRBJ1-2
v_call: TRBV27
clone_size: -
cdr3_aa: CASSLSGVNYGYTF
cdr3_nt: TGTGCCAGCAGTTTATCGGGAGTTAACTATGGCTACACCTTC

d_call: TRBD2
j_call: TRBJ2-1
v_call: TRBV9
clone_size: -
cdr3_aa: CASSTRTSGGLGSYNEQFF
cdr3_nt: TGTGCCAGCAGCACTCGGACTAGCGGGGGGTTGGGCTCCTACAATGAGCAGTTCTTC

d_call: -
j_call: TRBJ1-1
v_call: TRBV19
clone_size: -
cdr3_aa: CASSISQWNTEAFF
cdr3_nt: TGTGCCAGTAGTATATCGCAGTGGAACACTGAAGCTTTCTTT

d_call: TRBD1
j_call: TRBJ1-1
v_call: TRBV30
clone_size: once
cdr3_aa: CAWSHGQGEAFF
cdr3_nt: TGTGCCTGGAGCCATGGACAGGGTGAAGCTTTCTTT